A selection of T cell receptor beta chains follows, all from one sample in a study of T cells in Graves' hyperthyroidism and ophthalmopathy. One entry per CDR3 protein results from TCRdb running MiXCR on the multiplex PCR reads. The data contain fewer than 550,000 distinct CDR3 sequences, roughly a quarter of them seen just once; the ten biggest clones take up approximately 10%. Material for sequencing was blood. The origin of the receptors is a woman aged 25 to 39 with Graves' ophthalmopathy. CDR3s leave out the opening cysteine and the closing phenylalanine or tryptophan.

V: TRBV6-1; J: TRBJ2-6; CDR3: ASRARQGPTGANVLT
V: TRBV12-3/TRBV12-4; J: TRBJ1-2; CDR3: ASSTGGAYGYT
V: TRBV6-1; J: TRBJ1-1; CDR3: ASNPARGGRAF
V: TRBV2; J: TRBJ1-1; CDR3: ASRLGFNTEAF
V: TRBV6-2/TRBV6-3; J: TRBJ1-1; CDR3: ASSYSGGRGMNTEAF
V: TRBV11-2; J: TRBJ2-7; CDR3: ASSLSPWAGEQY
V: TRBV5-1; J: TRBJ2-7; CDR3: ASSLGTGGLEQY
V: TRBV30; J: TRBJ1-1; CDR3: ASPRGQFNTEAF
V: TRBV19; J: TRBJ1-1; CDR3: ASSTQTGFGSEAF
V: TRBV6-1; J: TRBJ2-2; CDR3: ASSTRQVPNTGELF
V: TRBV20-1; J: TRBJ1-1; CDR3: SARGTGFYTEAF
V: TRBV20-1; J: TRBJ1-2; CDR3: SALHGVGYT
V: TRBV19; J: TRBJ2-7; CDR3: ASSPRSGGDEQY
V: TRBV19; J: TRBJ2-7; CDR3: ASSVGRGNEQY
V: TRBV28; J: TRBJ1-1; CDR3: ASSFPHLDRGYTEAF
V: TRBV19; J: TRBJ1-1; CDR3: ASSRGTAPMNTEAF
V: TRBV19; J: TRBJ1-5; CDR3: ASSIYGHSNQPQH
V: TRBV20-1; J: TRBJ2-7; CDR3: SALIWTALYEQY
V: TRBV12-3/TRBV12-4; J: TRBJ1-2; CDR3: ASSLAPGRDGYT
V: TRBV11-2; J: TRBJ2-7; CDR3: ASSSLGTGLLSYEQY
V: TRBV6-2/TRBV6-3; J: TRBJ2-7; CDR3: ASMRGGTYEQY
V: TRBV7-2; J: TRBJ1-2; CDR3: ASSKDRVTYGYT
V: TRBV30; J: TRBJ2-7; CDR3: AWSGSGYSYEQY
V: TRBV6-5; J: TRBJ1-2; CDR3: ASSFTQGADYGYT
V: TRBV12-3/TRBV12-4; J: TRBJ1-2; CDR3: ASRRWGADYGYT
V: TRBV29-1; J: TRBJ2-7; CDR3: SAHGSRAWEQY
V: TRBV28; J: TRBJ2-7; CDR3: ASSFRKGSYEQY
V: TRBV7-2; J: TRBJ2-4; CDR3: ARSLAGTSGTGNIQY
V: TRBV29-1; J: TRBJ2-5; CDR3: SVGGSEETQY
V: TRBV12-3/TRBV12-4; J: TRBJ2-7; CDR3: AGSLLAPYEQY
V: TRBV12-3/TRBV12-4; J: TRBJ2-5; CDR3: ASSPTTGRETQY
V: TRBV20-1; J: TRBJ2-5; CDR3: SARGGTGGSVETQY
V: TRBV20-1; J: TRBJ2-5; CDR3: SALFGSGDGTQY
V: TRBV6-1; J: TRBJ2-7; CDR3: ASKDRGHEQY
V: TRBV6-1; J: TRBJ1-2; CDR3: ASSGQGYHFNYGYT
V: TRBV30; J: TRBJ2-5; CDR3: AWSPIINFGGEETQY